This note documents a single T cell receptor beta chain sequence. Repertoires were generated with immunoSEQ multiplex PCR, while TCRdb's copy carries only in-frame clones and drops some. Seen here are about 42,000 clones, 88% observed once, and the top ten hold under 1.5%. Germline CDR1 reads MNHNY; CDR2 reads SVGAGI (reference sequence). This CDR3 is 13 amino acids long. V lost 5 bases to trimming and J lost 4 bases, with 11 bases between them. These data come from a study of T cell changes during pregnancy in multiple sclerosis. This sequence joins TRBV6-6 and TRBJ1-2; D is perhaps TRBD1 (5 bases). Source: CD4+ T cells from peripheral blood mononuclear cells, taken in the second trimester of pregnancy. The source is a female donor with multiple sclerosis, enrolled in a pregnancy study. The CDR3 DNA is TGTGCCAGCAGTCCTCAGGGCTCCTATGGCTACACCTTC. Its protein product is CASSPQGSYGYTF.